The next 9 T cell receptor beta chains were all read from a single sample in a study of lymphopenia after photon versus proton radiotherapy. Measured with immunoSEQ multiplex PCR; TCRdb has only the in-frame clones, and not every one. The repertoire includes some 70,000 clones, around 87% of them detected once, and 9.5% to 14% sits in the top ten. The sequencing here drew on peripheral blood, taken from a patient treated with proton-based radiotherapy. Every receptor here comes from a man older than 75 with esophageal cancer.

The rearrangement uses TRBV5-1 and TRBJ2-5, with 7 bases that match TRBD1. Near its end, the DNA agrees better with TRBJ2-7, so the J call may be wrong. CDR1 is SGHRS, CDR2 YFSETQ, per germline. The CDR3 length is 13 residues. The CDR3 protein is CASSLTGSYEQYF. The CDR3 nucleotides are TGCGCCAGCAGCCTGACAGGGAGCTACGAGCAGTACTTC.

The chain carries TRBV30 and TRBJ1-4; D remains unclear. CDR3 size: 11 residues. The germline V gene has CDR1 GTSNPN and CDR2 SVGIG (reference sequence). The germline V and J ends were trimmed by 5 bases and 8 bases, with 9 bases remaining between them. Here the CDR3 DNA reads TGTGCCTGGGGGGTTTTAGAAAAACTGTTTTTT. Amino acid sequence: CAWGVLEKLFF.

In this sample, this clone turned up a few times. V gene TRBV30 combines with J gene TRBJ1-4; TRBD1 is a possible D gene (6 bases). Germline V lookup: CDR1 GTSNPN, CDR2 SVGIG (reference sequence). CDR3 size: 15 residues. The ends were cut back, 2 bases at V and 1 base at J, with 11 bases in the middle. Written as DNA, the CDR3 is TGTGCCTGGAGTCCTAAGACAGGAACTAATGAAAAACTGTTTTTT. The encoded protein is CAWSPKTGTNEKLFF. Combining the CDR3 with reference TRBV30 and TRBJ1-4 gives the whole variable domain SQTIHQWPATLVQPVGSPLSLECTVEGTSNPNLYWYRQAAGRGLQLLFYSVGIGQISSEVPQNLSASRPQDRQFILSSKKLLLSDSGFYLCAWSPKTGTNEKLFFGSGTQLSVL.

The genes are TRBV6-5 and TRBJ2-7; 8 bases agree with TRBD1. V shed 10 bases, J shed 5 bases, and the junction held 7 bases outside the gene matches. Germline V lookup: CDR1 MNHEY, CDR2 SVGAGI. This CDR3 is built from 12 residues. CDR3 protein: CATLDRVDEQYF. The CDR3 DNA reads TGTGCCACCCTGGACAGGGTGGACGAGCAGTACTTC.

The rearrangement links TRBV7-9 to TRBJ1-4; no firm D call. The CDR3 has 15 amino acids. Germline values: CDR1 SEHNR, CDR2 FQNEAQ (reference sequence). V lost 1 base, J lost 1 base, and 7 bases lay in between. The CDR3 loop is CASSLGGVTNEKLFF. The CDR3 DNA reads as TGTGCCAGCAGCTTAGGAGGAGTAACTAATGAAAAACTGTTTTTT.

This sequence joins TRBV7-9 and TRBJ2-7; D not resolved. V was trimmed by 1 base and J by 6 bases, leaving 10 bases between them. The CDR3 is made up of 13 amino acids. Germline V lookup: CDR1 SEHNR, CDR2 FQNEAQ (reference sequence). CDR3 in amino acids: CASSLGEAAEQYF. The CDR3 DNA follows: TGTGCCAGCAGCTTAGGTGAAGCCGCCGAGCAGTACTTC. Using reference TRBV7-9 and TRBJ2-7 for the parts outside the CDR3, the full variable domain is DTGVSQNPRHKITKRGQNVTFRCDPISEHNRLYWYRQTLGQGPEFLTYFQNEAQLEKSRLLSDRFSAERPKGSFSTLEIQRTEQGDSAMYLCASSLGEAAEQYFGPGTRLTVT.

Written as DNA, the CDR3 is TGTGCCAGCAGCCATGGGCGCGGACAGGGGGTCTCCAGGAATACGCAGTATTTT. This translates into CASSHGRGQGVSRNTQYF. The chain carries TRBV5-6 and TRBJ2-3; 10 positions agree with TRBD1. The CDR3 runs to 18 residues. Losses at the gene ends were 4 bases for V and 7 bases for J; bases not matched to a gene: 18. Germline V gene data show CDR1 as SGHDT and CDR2 as YYEEEE.

This chain connects TRBV7-2 to TRBJ2-7; 9 bases align to TRBD1. The CDR3 is 14 amino acids. The trim removed 8 bases at V and 8 bases at J, leaving 13 bases unmatched. Germline assignment: CDR1 SGHTA and CDR2 FQGNSA. The CDR3 nucleotides are TGTGCCAGCGGCTCCGGGACAGGGTATTATAAGCAGTACTTC. The encoded protein is CASGSGTGYYKQYF.

The rearrangement links TRBV7-2 to TRBJ2-4, with 9 bases matching TRBD1. This CDR3 is 16 amino acids long. CDR1 SGHTA and CDR2 FQGNSA come from the germline V gene. The J segment lost 0 bases and the V segment lost 1 base, leaving 1 base of the junction unmatched. The CDR3 DNA follows: TGTGCCAGCAGCTTAGGGACAGGGGTAGCCAAAAACATTCAGTACTTC. Translated, it gives CASSLGTGVAKNIQYF.